This T cell receptor (beta chain) originates from a study of blood T cells in healthy people across ages. Of note for this clonotype: Its antigen is undetermined.

Study-wide results and caveats: Correlation between TCR beta diversity and naive T cell percentage was strong. Unknown donor CMV status possibly confounded expanded clonotype changes. Roughly linear declines in TCR beta diversity per million T cells occurred with age.

For every donor, a draw yielded about 10 milliliters of peripheral blood. CDR1 SGDLS and CDR2 YYNGEE come from the germline V gene. This CDR3 has 17 residues. V was clipped by 4 bases and J by 4 bases; unmatched bases: 15. A J-beta primer mix and a sample-barcoded 5' primer were used in a second PCR of roughly 6 to 11 cycles. TCRdb reprocessed the 5' RACE reads with MiXCR, giving one entry per CDR3 protein. The data contain about 830,000 distinct CDR3 sequences, 58% of them singletons. J is TRBJ2-3 and V is TRBV9, with 7 bases fitting TRBD2. This receptor was obtained from a man aged 30 to 45 in good health. The specimen was blood. CDR3 DNA: TGTGCCAGCAGCATCCGGGACTACCCTATGTTCGCAGATACGCAGTATTTT. This translates into CASSIRDYPMFADTQYF.